This is a list of T cell receptor beta chains from one sample in a study of breast tumors, draining lymph nodes, adjacent tissues. MiXCR, applied by TCRdb to the multiplex PCR reads, yields one record per CDR3 protein. The data hold about 180,000 distinct CDR3 sequences, with approximately 30% observed a single time. What was sequenced was axillary lymph node tissue. These receptor sequences come from a female donor with breast cancer. Some clones in this sample may be carry-over from other donors' samples. Both conserved end residues are part of each CDR3. D genes are given only for firm matches. The size of a clone is reported for some rows only, either as once, few or many, or as a class for expanded clones.

v_call	j_call	d_call	clone_size	cdr3_nt	cdr3_aa
TRBV29-1	TRBJ1-3	TRBD1	.	TGCAGCGTTGATGCAGGGGGAGGCGGAAACACCATATATTTT	CSVDAGGGGNTIYF
TRBV3-1	TRBJ2-5	.	many	TGTGCCACCCTGATCCAGGGGACCCAGTACTTC	CATLIQGTQYF
TRBV15	TRBJ1-6	.	many	TGTGCCACCAGCAGAGATGTGGGTTCCTATAATTCACCCCTCCACTTT	CATSRDVGSYNSPLHF
TRBV18	TRBJ2-6	TRBD2	many	TGTGCCAGCTCACCGGGACTAGCGGGGGTCTCTGGGGCCAACGTCCTGACTTTC	CASSPGLAGVSGANVLTF
TRBV29-1	TRBJ1-1	.	few	TGCAGCGTTGAAGCTGTCGAGGGGGCTGAAGCTTTCTTT	CSVEAVEGAEAFF
TRBV10-3	TRBJ1-1	.	.	TGTGCCATCACCCCGTGGGGTGGCACTGAAGCTTTCTTT	CAITPWGGTEAFF
TRBV9	TRBJ2-1	.	many	TGTGCCAGCAGCGTAGGTCCCAGCGGATACAATGAGCAGTTCTTC	CASSVGPSGYNEQFF
TRBV28	TRBJ2-7	TRBD1	.	TGTGCCAGCAGGGAACCAGGGGGCGCCGGGGAGGAGCAGTACTTC	CASREPGGAGEEQYF
TRBV27	TRBJ2-3	.	.	TGTGCCAGCAGGTCCTATGGGGGACGGGATACGCAGTATTTT	CASRSYGGRDTQYF
TRBV10-3	TRBJ2-7	.	.	TGTGCCATCAGTGCCGCCAGCGGGCCAAACTACGAGCAGTACTTC	CAISAASGPNYEQYF
TRBV20-1	TRBJ2-6	.	many	TGCAGTGCTAGAATGGGCGGTGGGGCCAACGTCCTGACTTTC	CSARMGGGANVLTF
TRBV7-6	TRBJ1-6	.	many	TGTGCCAGCAGCTTGGGCTCGGACTATAATTCACCCCTCCACTTT	CASSLGSDYNSPLHF
TRBV5-1	TRBJ1-5	.	.	TGCGCCAGCAGCTTAGGGGGAGGGGAGAATCAGCCCCAGCATTTT	CASSLGGGENQPQHF
TRBV20-1	TRBJ1-1	.	.	TGCAGTGCTCGGGACATTTCGGGCACTGAAGCTTTCTTT	CSARDISGTEAFF
TRBV9	TRBJ2-3	TRBD2	many	TGTGCCAGCAGCGTGGGGGGACTAGCGGGGGATACGCAGTATTTT	CASSVGGLAGDTQYF
TRBV2	TRBJ2-1	.	many	TGTGCCAGCAGTGCCCAAGGCAATGAGCAGTTCTTC	CASSAQGNEQFF
TRBV6-2/TRBV6-3	TRBJ2-6	.	many	TGTGCCAGCAGTCCCGGGGGAGCTGGGGCCAACGTCCTGACTTTC	CASSPGGAGANVLTF